This T cell receptor (beta chain) was profiled in a study of tumor-infiltrating lymphocytes in primary liver carcinoma. For the study at large: Surgeons treated the primary liver carcinoma of the patients by surgical resection. Per sample, productive TCRbeta reads numbered roughly 3.5 to 7.5 million, similar across tissue types.

Priming with a constant-region primer yielded TCR beta cDNA from around 0.45 ug total RNA. Slightly modified ARM-PCR served as the procedure for the TCR beta libraries. These libraries came from three rounds of nested multiplex PCR. TCRdb processed the multiplex PCR reads anew with MiXCR; each CDR3 protein has one entry. The data show fewer than 350,000 distinct CDR3 sequences, with less than 75% seen just once and about 9.4% held by the top ten. Extraction also yielded germline DNA, while blood RNA was obtained from unsorted whole blood. Sequencing was done on a sample of peripheral blood. The receptor comes from a man aged 35 to 55 with primary liver carcinoma and hepatitis B virus infection.

In nucleotides, the CDR3 is TGCAGCGAATTAGGCACCTCAACTAATGAAAAACTGTTTTTT. It encodes CSELGTSTNEKLFF. The chain links TRBV29-1 to TRBJ1-4, with D unresolved. V was trimmed by 7 bases and J by 0 bases, leaving 12 bases between them. Germline CDR1 SQVTM, CDR2 ANQGSEA. The CDR3 is made up of 14 amino acids.